The 32 T cell receptor beta chains reported below all come from one sample, sequenced in a study of response to subunit inactivated influenza vaccine. TCRdb reprocessed the RT-PCR reads via MiXCR and lists one record per CDR3 protein. This table holds about 500,000 distinct CDR3 sequences, more than 15% found once. Sequencing was performed on CD4+ T cells sorted from PBMCs, taken less than 25 months after vaccination. All receptors derive from a man aged 50-75 years who received an inactivated influenza vaccine.

This clonotype was counted only a few times. V is TRBV21-1 and J is TRBJ2-5; TRBD2 is the table's D call, not checked against the DNA. TRBV21-1 is assigned pseudogene status. CDR3 length: 17 residues. The CDR3 DNA reads TGTGCCAGCCCACGGCCGGAAAGACTAGCGGGAGGTGAGACCCAGTACTTC. It translates to CASPRPERLAGGETQYF.

At least ten counts were recorded for this clonotype. The gene calls are TRBV5-1 and TRBJ2-1, with D perhaps matching TRBD2 (6 bases). V was clipped by 1 base and J by 6 bases, with 14 bases between them. The V gene's germline CDR1 is SGHRS and CDR2 YFSETQ. CDR3 size: 15 residues. The CDR3: CASSLSMSGFNEQFF. The CDR3 nucleotides are TGCGCCAGCAGCTTGAGTATGAGCGGGTTCAATGAGCAGTTCTTC. The variable domain in full, completed from reference TRBV5-1 and TRBJ2-1, reads KAGVTQTPRYLIKTRGQQVTLSCSPISGHRSVSWYQQTPGQGLQFLFEYFSETQRNKGNFPGRFSGRQFSNSRSEMNVSTLELGDSALYLCASSLSMSGFNEQFFGPGTRLTVL.

This clonotype has ten or more counts. This rearrangement joins TRBV11-2 to TRBJ2-2; D remains ambiguous. V was trimmed by 0 bases and J by 4 bases, leaving 18 bases between them. CDR1 and CDR2 (germline): SGHAT, FQNNGV. This CDR3 has 18 residues. CDR3 DNA: TGTGCCAGCAGCTTAGATCCCCCCTTAGGGATCGGCACCGGGGAGCTGTTTTTT. Amino acid sequence: CASSLDPPLGIGTGELFF.

This clonotype has just a few counts. V and J are TRBV20-1 and TRBJ2-7, with 7 positions matching TRBD2. Germline CDR1 and CDR2: DFQATT and SNEGSKA (reference sequence). This CDR3 has 16 residues. The J segment lost 3 bases and the V segment lost 0 bases, leaving 11 bases of the junction unmatched. The CDR3 region has the DNA TGCAGTGCTAGAGATCCCCTAGCGGAGCCTCGCTACGAGCAGTACTTC. It codes for CSARDPLAEPRYEQYF.

This clonotype was seen at least ten times. The rearrangement joins TRBV7-8 to TRBJ2-1; no definite D call. V lost 5 bases, J lost 1 base, and 12 bases lay in between. The germline V gene has CDR1 SGHVS and CDR2 FQNEAQ. The CDR3 spans 15 residues. CDR3 nucleotides: TGTGCCAGCAGCCCTCGTGGAAGGTCCTACAATGAGCAGTTCTTC. Translating it yields CASSPRGRSYNEQFF. Complete variable domain (other parts from reference TRBV7-8 and TRBJ2-1): GAGVSQSPRYKVAKRGQDVALRCDPISGHVSLFWYQQALGQGPEFLTYFQNEAQLDKSGLPSDRFFAERPEGSVSTLKIQRTQQEDSAVYLCASSPRGRSYNEQFFGPGTRLTVL.

The chain joins TRBV12-3 or TRBV12-4 to TRBJ2-7, with D possibly called TRBD1 or TRBD2 (6 bases each). With 7 bases removed from V and 5 bases from J, the gap between germline ends came to 18 bases. The CDR3 covers 14 residues. This chain's CDR3 is CASTPGGRYNEQYF. The CDR3 DNA follows: TGTGCCAGCACCCCCGGGGGCAGGTACAACGAGCAGTACTTC.

This CDR3 reads CSASTSAKNIQYF. The DNA of the CDR3 is TGCAGTGCCTCGACTAGTGCCAAAAACATTCAGTACTTC. The V and J genes are TRBV20-1 and TRBJ2-4, with TRBD2 as a possible D gene (6 bases). Germline loops: CDR1 DFQATT, CDR2 SNEGSKA (reference sequence). Trimming removed 6 bases at V and 1 base at J, with 10 bases between. The CDR3 is made up of 13 amino acids.

CDR3 amino acids: CASSSGVLNTEAFF. Here the CDR3 DNA reads TGTGCCAGCAGCTCCGGGGTTTTGAACACTGAAGCTTTCTTT. This chain connects TRBV7-2 to TRBJ1-1; D is undetermined. With 4 bases removed from V and 0 bases from J, the gap between germline ends came to 9 bases. CDR3 length: 14 amino acids. Per the germline V gene, CDR1 is SGHTA and CDR2 is FQGNSA.

This rearrangement joins TRBV4-1 to TRBJ1-6; D gene ambiguous. The CDR3 has 18 amino acids. V lost 0 bases to trimming and J lost 3 bases, with 15 bases between them. Germline V gives CDR1 MGHRA, CDR2 YSYEKL. As DNA, the CDR3 is TGCGCCAGCAGCCAAGATCTTCTACAGCAAGACTATAATTCACCCCTCCACTTT. The encoded protein is CASSQDLLQQDYNSPLHF.

A note on this clonotype: A single base separates this from a much larger clone, so it may be a read error. The chain couples TRBV10-3 to TRBJ2-7; 16 bases align to TRBD2. Germline values: CDR1 ENHRY, CDR2 SYGVKD. The length of the CDR3 is 18 residues. CDR3: CAIRRGLAGGIFADELYF. CDR3 DNA: TGTGCCATCAGGCGGGGACTAGCGGGAGGGATTTTTGCGGACGAGCTGTACTTC.

This clonotype was observed a few times. This chain joins TRBV7-2 and TRBJ2-7, with 8 bases fitting TRBD1. V lost 5 bases to trimming and J lost 6 bases; unmatched junction nucleotides: 9. Germline V gene sequence: CDR1 SGHTA, CDR2 FQGNSA. The CDR3 spans 14 residues. The chain's CDR3 is CASSPTGVVSEQYF. The CDR3 nucleotides are TGTGCCAGCAGCCCGACAGGGGTTGTTTCCGAGCAGTACTTC.

This clonotype has a handful of counts. This chain uses TRBV28 with TRBJ1-1, with D perhaps matching TRBD1 (6 bases). The V and J ends lost 5 bases and 0 bases respectively, with 19 bases between them. Germline V CDR1 and CDR2: MDHEN, SYDVKM. The CDR3 has 17 amino acids. The DNA of the CDR3 is TGTGCCAGCAGTAACCGGGACATACAAACCTTGAACACTGAAGCTTTCTTT. Encoded protein: CASSNRDIQTLNTEAFF.

V gene TRBV10-3 combines with J gene TRBJ2-7, with D perhaps TRBD1 or TRBD2 (5 bases each). The CDR3 consists of 13 residues. The germline gives CDR1 ENHRY, CDR2 SYGVKD. The V and J ends lost 6 bases and 3 bases respectively, with 12 bases between them. The CDR3: CAISNQGDYEQYF. CDR3 sequence (DNA): TGTGCCATCAGCAATCAGGGAGACTACGAGCAGTACTTC.

The chain recombines TRBV5-1 with TRBJ2-7, with 7 bases that match TRBD1. The germline V gene encodes CDR1 SGHRS and CDR2 YFSETQ. CDR3 length: 15 amino acids. After removal of 5 bases from V and 3 bases from J, the junction contained 11 bases not matched to a gene. In DNA form, the CDR3 reads TGCGCCAGCAGAGAAGCCGGGACAGATTTCTACGAGCAGTACTTC. Its translation: CASREAGTDFYEQYF.

This clonotype was observed a few times. The chain joins TRBV5-1 to TRBJ2-7, with D possibly being TRBD1 (5 bases). From germline, CDR1 is SGHRS and CDR2 YFSETQ. This CDR3 spans 13 amino acids. The V end was cut by 2 bases, the J end by 7 bases, with 13 bases between. The CDR3, as DNA: TGCGCCAGCAGCTTCACGCAGGACAAGGAGCAGTACTTC. This translates into CASSFTQDKEQYF.

The CDR3 coding sequence is TGCGCCAGCAGTGGGATGCCCTGGGGGCAGGGGGAAGAGACCCAGTACTTC. The encoded protein is CASSGMPWGQGEETQYF. The chain uses TRBV10-2 and TRBJ2-5; 7 bases agree with TRBD1. CDR3 length equals 17 residues. The junction had 14 bases not matched to a gene; V was cut back by 4 bases and J by 3 bases. CDR1 and CDR2 (germline): WSHSY, SAAADI.

This clonotype occurred a few times. The chain couples TRBV20-1 to TRBJ2-1; D ambiguous. The V gene's germline CDR1 is DFQATT and CDR2 SNEGSKA (reference sequence). Trimming removed 5 bases from V and 3 bases from J, with 20 bases in between. The CDR3 runs to 16 residues. This chain's CDR3 is CSAGGYQLSGYNEQFF. The CDR3 coding sequence is TGCAGTGCTGGCGGCTATCAGCTTTCAGGCTACAATGAGCAGTTCTTC.

J is TRBJ2-5 and V is TRBV19; maybe TRBD2 (5 bases). Trimming shortened V by 4 bases and J by 7 bases, and 13 bases separated the two germline ends. The CDR3 spans 13 residues. In germline, CDR1 is LNHDA, CDR2 SQIVND (reference sequence). CDR3 loop: CASSTPLRGTQYF. In DNA form, the CDR3 reads TGTGCCAGTAGTACCCCCCTCCGGGGGACCCAGTACTTC.

This clonotype was seen more than once but under ten times. This chain joins TRBV20-1 and TRBJ2-3; tentative D call: TRBD1 (6 bases). Germline V gives CDR1 DFQATT, CDR2 SNEGSKA (reference sequence). This CDR3 has 12 residues. The chain's CDR3 is CRAEGGTDTQYF. The CDR3 region has the DNA TGCAGAGCTGAGGGGGGCACAGATACGCAGTATTTT.

The chain joins TRBV6-2 or TRBV6-3 to TRBJ2-1; TRBD2 agrees at 8 bases. Per the germline V gene, CDR1 is MNHEY and CDR2 is SVGEGT. This CDR3 spans 17 amino acids. Trimming took 5 bases from V and 7 from J; bases not matched to a gene: 16. CDR3 nucleotide sequence: TGTGCCAGCAGTCCCCTCTCTGCGGGGGGCTCAAGAAATGAGCAGTTCTTC. The encoded protein is CASSPLSAGGSRNEQFF.

The chain carries TRBV4-2 and TRBJ2-7, with 9 bases aligning to TRBD1. There are 17 residues in the CDR3. Losses at the gene ends were 1 base for V and 4 bases for J; bases not matched to a gene: 11. Germline lookup yields CDR1 LGHNA and CDR2 YNFKEQ. The CDR3 is CASSQGLRTGETYEQYF. CDR3 DNA sequence: TGTGCCAGCAGCCAAGGATTAAGGACAGGGGAGACATACGAGCAGTACTTC.

This clonotype was seen a handful of times. The rearrangement links TRBV7-9 to TRBJ2-4; D gene ambiguous. The length of the CDR3 is 16 residues. Germline V lookup: CDR1 SEHNR, CDR2 FQNEAQ (reference sequence). Trimming removed 5 bases from V and 2 bases from J, with 16 bases in between. This CDR3 is CASSNIGMVTKNIQYF. The CDR3 DNA sequence: TGTGCCAGCAGCAACATTGGGATGGTGACCAAAAACATTCAGTACTTC.

The chain is built from TRBV4-2 and TRBJ2-1; 7 bases map to TRBD2. This CDR3 spans 15 amino acids. J was trimmed by 7 bases and V by 1 base; bases with no gene match: 7. Germline CDR1 is LGHNA and CDR2 is YNFKEQ. The CDR3: CASSQGHGRGNEQFF. The CDR3 nucleotides read TGTGCCAGCAGCCAAGGTCACGGGCGGGGGAATGAGCAGTTCTTC.

V usage is TRBV7-2 and J usage is TRBJ1-3, with TRBD1 as a possible D gene (6 bases). Trimming took 6 bases from V and 3 from J, leaving 12 bases between them. This CDR3 region has 14 residues. CDR1 is SGHTA, CDR2 FQGNSA, per germline. CDR3 residues: CASRDRSLGNTIYF. CDR3 nucleotide sequence: TGTGCCAGCAGAGACAGGAGCCTTGGAAACACCATATATTTT.

The chain recombines TRBV6-1 with TRBJ1-3, with no clear D. Trimming removed 6 bases at V and 13 bases at J, with 22 bases between. The CDR3 has 14 amino acids. CDR1 and CDR2 (germline): MNHNS, SASEGT. The CDR3 coding sequence is TGTGCCAGCAGAACCCAGGAGGAGGTCAGCCCGATATATTTT. Amino acids: CASRTQEEVSPIYF.

This clonotype was seen repeatedly, ten times or more. The chain combines TRBV5-1 with TRBJ2-5, with D possibly being TRBD1 (5 bases). The germline V and J ends were trimmed by 4 bases and 8 bases, with 12 bases remaining between them. Per germline, CDR1 SGHRS and CDR2 YFSETQ. This CDR3 spans 12 amino acids. The DNA for the CDR3 is TGCGCCAGCAGCGCAGGCAGGGTAACCCAGTACTTC. Protein sequence: CASSAGRVTQYF.

This clonotype was counted between two and nine times. CDR3 in amino acids: CASSSSTGAYEQYF. CDR3 DNA: TGTGCCAGCAGCTCGTCGACAGGCGCGTACGAGCAGTACTTC. J is TRBJ2-7 and V is TRBV7-8; maybe TRBD1 (6 bases). This CDR3 has 14 residues. Germline V lookup: CDR1 SGHVS, CDR2 FQNEAQ. Between the trimmed V and J ends, which lost 4 bases and 4 bases, there was a span of 14 bases.

This clonotype has a handful of counts. This sequence joins TRBV3-1 and TRBJ2-5; D unresolved. Germline V gene data show CDR1 as LGHDT and CDR2 as YNNKEL (reference sequence). Trimming pared 0 bases from V and 14 bases from J, leaving 13 bases between. This CDR3 comprises 12 residues. The CDR3 sequence is CASSQEDSLGYF. CDR3 coding DNA: TGTGCCAGCAGCCAAGAGGATTCACTCGGATACTTC.

This clonotype was seen ten or more times. V gene TRBV28 combines with J gene TRBJ1-2, with TRBD1 identical over 9 bases. V gave up 5 bases and J gave up 4 bases; unmatched junction bases: 8. The germline V gene encodes CDR1 MDHEN and CDR2 SYDVKM. The CDR3 is made up of 15 amino acids. The CDR3 DNA sequence: TGTGCCAGCAGTCCTGGGACAGGGAGGAGCTATGGCTACACCTTC. It specifies CASSPGTGRSYGYTF.

The table lists this clonotype with a few counts. The genes are TRBV3-1 and TRBJ2-1, with 10 bases aligning to TRBD2. The CDR3 totals 16 residues. With 4 bases clipped from V and 3 bases from J, the junction kept 6 bases outside the gene matches. Per germline, CDR1 LGHDT and CDR2 YNNKEL (reference sequence). CDR3 in DNA: TGTGCCAGCAGCCCAGCTCTAGCGGGAGTCTACAATGAGCAGTTCTTC. Protein product: CASSPALAGVYNEQFF.

The V and J genes are TRBV7-3 and TRBJ2-7; TRBD1 matches at 10 bases. Trimming cost V 2 bases and J 5 bases; bases outside gene matches: 6. The germline CDR1 and CDR2 sequences are SGHTA and FQGTGA. The CDR3 sequence is 15 residues long. CDR3 sequence reads: CASSLLGQGINEQYF. The CDR3 nucleotides are TGTGCCAGCAGCTTATTGGGACAGGGGATTAACGAGCAGTACTTC.

This clonotype was counted between two and nine times. The chain carries TRBV3-1 and TRBJ2-5; D is unclear. V was clipped by 5 bases and J by 5 bases, with 18 bases between them. This CDR3 has 15 amino acids. CDR1 and CDR2 (germline): LGHDT, YNNKEL (reference sequence). The DNA of the CDR3 is TGTGCCAGCAGCAGCACCTTTACCGGCGTGGAGACCCAGTACTTC. It specifies CASSSTFTGVETQYF.